One and the same sample provided the 17 T cell receptor beta chains below, sequenced in a study of cytomegalovirus exposure and HLA in healthy donors. This table comes from immunoSEQ multiplex PCR, and its TCRdb copy is limited to in-frame clones, with some not included. The data show more than 300,000 clones, about nine tenths seen once. Material: PBMCs. These receptor sequences come from a woman under 30 in good health and CMV-seronegative.

This rearrangement joins TRBV11-3 to TRBJ2-1; weak D call: TRBD2 (7 bases). This CDR3 has 14 residues. Germline V gene sequence: CDR1 SGHNT, CDR2 YENEEA. The V gene lost 5 bases and the J gene lost 2 bases, with 10 bases spanning the gap. CDR3 protein: CASSPGGAYNEQFF. CDR3 DNA sequence: TGTGCCAGCAGCCCGGGGGGCGCCTACAATGAGCAGTTCTTC.

This chain joins TRBV27 and TRBJ2-7, with a possible D match to TRBD1 (8 bases). Trimming stripped 5 bases from V and 3 bases from J, with 17 bases between. Germline loops: CDR1 MNHEY, CDR2 SMNVEV (reference sequence). The CDR3 covers 15 residues. The CDR3 protein is CASSLQGGARYEQYF. CDR3 nucleotide sequence: TGTGCCAGCAGTCTACAGGGGGGGGCTCGCTACGAGCAGTACTTC.

Concerning this clone itself: The sample holds other DNA sequences that translate to the same CDR3. The CDR3 protein is CASRGQGETQYF. In nucleotides, the CDR3 is TGTGCCAGCAGGGGACAGGGGGAGACCCAGTACTTC. The rearrangement uses TRBV27 and TRBJ2-5; TRBD1 agrees at 10 bases. Trimming took 6 bases from V and 5 from J; bases not matched to a gene: 0. CDR1 MNHEY and CDR2 SMNVEV come from the germline V gene (reference sequence). The CDR3 is 12 amino acids.

The CDR3 spells CASSELQGWKHGYTF. DNA of the CDR3: TGTGCCAGCAGTGAATTACAGGGGTGGAAACACGGCTACACCTTC. The V gene is TRBV25-1, the J gene TRBJ1-2; 7 nucleotides align to TRBD1. CDR3 size: 15 residues. The junction had 10 bases not matched to a gene; V was cut back by 1 base and J by 8 bases. Germline V CDR1 and CDR2: MGHDK, SYGVNS.

This rearrangement joins TRBV5-1 to TRBJ2-2, with 7 bases identical to TRBD2. With V trimmed by 4 bases and J by 1 base, 13 bases remained unmatched. CDR3 size: 18 residues. Germline CDR1 and CDR2: SGHRS and YFSETQ. The chain's CDR3 is CASSPAFQRDLNTGELFF. The CDR3 nucleotides are TGCGCCAGCAGCCCCGCTTTCCAGCGGGACTTGAACACCGGGGAGCTGTTTTTT.

This clone has more than one count but fewer than ten. This chain uses TRBV7-9 with TRBJ2-7; TRBD1 might be the D (5 bases). Trimming took 4 bases from V and 0 from J, leaving 10 bases between them. The length of the CDR3 is 14 residues. Germline V lookup: CDR1 SEHNR, CDR2 FQNEAQ (reference sequence). CDR3 sequence reads: CASSSSDSSYEQYF. DNA of the CDR3: TGTGCCAGCAGCTCGAGCGACAGCTCCTACGAGCAGTACTTC.

The CDR3 loop is CSVEQGVGYEQYF. CDR3 nucleotide sequence: TGCAGCGTTGAACAAGGGGTCGGGTACGAGCAGTACTTC. This rearrangement joins TRBV29-1 to TRBJ2-7, with D perhaps matching TRBD1 (5 bases). The CDR3 has 13 residues. The V gene's germline CDR1 is SQVTM and CDR2 ANQGSEA. Trimming shortened V by 2 bases and J by 4 bases, and 12 bases separated the two germline ends.

This chain connects TRBV27 to TRBJ1-1; a possible D gene is TRBD1 (5 bases). The germline V gene has CDR1 MNHEY and CDR2 SMNVEV (reference sequence). V was shortened by 2 bases and J by 4 bases, with 11 bases between the two germline ends. This CDR3 has 14 residues. CDR3 residues: CASSLEYGGTEAFF. CDR3 DNA sequence: TGTGCCAGCAGTTTAGAGTACGGGGGCACTGAAGCTTTCTTT.

This clone is a singleton in its sample. This chain links TRBV5-1 with TRBJ2-7, with 12 positions matching TRBD2. Unmatched junction bases numbered 9, after V lost 4 bases and J lost 7 bases. The germline gives CDR1 SGHRS, CDR2 YFSETQ. The CDR3 runs to 15 residues. CDR3 DNA sequence: TGCGCCAGCAGCCCGACTAGCGGGGGACCAGGGGAGCAGTACTTC. This translates into CASSPTSGGPGEQYF.

This rearrangement joins TRBV27 to TRBJ2-7; 7 positions agree with TRBD1. CDR1 is MNHEY, CDR2 SMNVEV, per germline (reference sequence). The CDR3 contains 14 residues. V lost 6 bases, J lost 0 bases, and 5 bases stayed unmatched. CDR3 protein: CASRPGQSSYEQYF. DNA of the CDR3: TGTGCCAGCAGACCGGGACAGAGCTCCTACGAGCAGTACTTC.

The rearrangement links TRBV5-1 to TRBJ1-1; D unresolved. With 5 bases removed from V and 8 bases from J, the gap between germline ends came to 10 bases. Germline CDR1 SGHRS, CDR2 YFSETQ. The CDR3 contains 11 residues. The DNA for the CDR3 is TGCGCCAGCAGGCGGGAGACAGAAGCTTTCTTT. This encodes CASRRETEAFF.

The V and J genes are TRBV9 and TRBJ2-4, with a tentative D call TRBD1 (5 bases). Germline V CDR1 and CDR2: SGDLS, YYNGEE. V was pared by 4 bases and J by 7 bases, with 15 bases between. This CDR3 is built from 14 residues. DNA of the CDR3: TGTGCCAGCAGCCGAAGTGGGGCTTCTAACATTCAGTACTTC. Protein: CASSRSGASNIQYF. Full variable domain (outside the CDR3, taken from reference TRBV9 and TRBJ2-4): DSGVTQTPKHLITATGQRVTLRCSPRSGDLSVYWYQQSLDQGLQFLIQYYNGEERAKGNILERFSAQQFPDLHSELNLSSLELGDSALYFCASSRSGASNIQYFGAGTRLSVL.

The chain couples TRBV27 to TRBJ1-4; D remains ambiguous. The CDR3 spans 15 residues. CDR1 is MNHEY, CDR2 SMNVEV, per germline (reference sequence). Between the trimmed V and J ends, which lost 7 bases and 8 bases, there was a span of 20 bases. For the CDR3, the DNA is TGTGCCAGCACCCTCTCGGGGTCGTACGGGGAAAAACTGTTTTTT. This gives the protein CASTLSGSYGEKLFF.

The chain recombines TRBV21-1 with TRBJ2-4; the table's D call, TRBD2, was not checked against the DNA. TRBV21-1 is a documented pseudogene. The CDR3 has 13 residues. The CDR3 bases are TGTGCCAGCAGCATCGGCCGGGGTGGCATTCAGTACTTC. It yields the protein CASSIGRGGIQYF.

CDR3 amino acids: CASSLEGGTVFYEQYF. In nucleotides, the CDR3 is TGTGCCAGCAGCTTAGAAGGTGGGACTGTATTCTACGAGCAGTACTTC. This chain uses TRBV7-8 with TRBJ2-7, with D tentatively TRBD2 (6 bases). Germline-derived CDR1 and CDR2 are SGHVS and FQNEAQ. V was clipped by 1 base and J by 3 bases, with 16 bases between them. The CDR3 spans 16 residues.

The V and J genes are TRBV19 and TRBJ2-5, with 8 bases fitting TRBD1. V lost 4 bases, J lost 5 bases, and 9 bases stayed unmatched. CDR3 length equals 15 residues. Germline CDR1 and CDR2: LNHDA and SQIVND (reference sequence). CDR3 protein: CASSKDRAVGETQYF. In nucleotides, the CDR3 is TGTGCCAGTAGTAAGGACAGGGCAGTTGGGGAGACCCAGTACTTC.

The chain combines TRBV29-1 with TRBJ2-1; D is possibly TRBD2 (5 bases). V was trimmed by 6 bases and J by 6 bases, leaving 18 bases between them. CDR1 and CDR2 from the germline V gene are SQVTM and ANQGSEA. The CDR3 length is 14 residues. The CDR3, as DNA: TGCAGCGTCCTACTAGTCCCCCTCGCCAATGAGCAGTTCTTC. The encoded protein is CSVLLVPLANEQFF.